The sequence of this T cell receptor beta chain was determined in a study of early T cells in non-severe SARS-CoV-2 infection. The CDR3 is 16 residues long. V shed 8 bases and J shed 0 bases, with 17 bases lying between them. The germline CDR1 and CDR2 sequences are MNHEY and SVGAGI. MiXCR, applied by TCRdb to the 5' RACE reads, yields one record per CDR3 protein. The repertoire holds more than 45,000 distinct CDR3 sequences, with about an eighth as singletons. This clonotype was seen only a few times. The TCR comes from an adult who was a healthcare worker with PCR-confirmed SARS-CoV-2 infection or an uninfected control (not recorded which). The source material was whole blood. The chain joins TRBV6-5 to TRBJ2-1; tentative D call: TRBD2 (5 bases). The CDR3 sequence: CASFRTGIGSYNEQFF. The CDR3 bases are TGTGCCAGCTTTAGGACTGGGATCGGCTCCTACAATGAGCAGTTCTTC.